This record covers a single T cell receptor beta chain. Trimming removed 3 bases at V and 7 bases at J, with 13 bases between. Per germline, CDR1 MNHEY and CDR2 SMNVEV (reference sequence). The CDR3 loop spans 14 amino acids. Clones were read by immunoSEQ multiplex PCR, and TCRdb kept only the in-frame ones, dropping some. The table shows 120,000 to 150,000 clones, with about 77% occurring only once. These data belong to a study of blood T cell repertoires in COVID-19. The overall study: The United States, Italy and Spain provided the acute and convalescent COVID-19 samples. From T cells, B-cell-depleted T cells, or PBMCs came the material, which was cDNA or gDNA.

The sample consisted of peripheral blood. This chain links TRBV27 with TRBJ2-1, with a weak D call TRBD2 (6 bases). The TCR originated in a man aged 60 to 69 with acute or convalescent COVID-19. The CDR3 nucleotides are TGTGCCAGCAGTTTGCAGATAGGGAGGAATGAGCAGTTCTTC. Translating gives CASSLQIGRNEQFF.